The 32 T cell receptor beta chains below all came from one sample that was sequenced in a study of T-cell reconstitution after alpha-beta-depleted transplantation in children. This sample's TCRbeta library carried unique molecular identifier barcodes. TCRdb re-called the PCR reads with MiXCR, one entry per CDR3 protein. The table includes almost 250,000 distinct CDR3 sequences, about 25% detected once. The sequenced sample was PBMCs, obtained before TCRalphabeta/CD19-depleted stem cell transplant. The receptor source for this set is a girl under 10 years old with Fanconi anemia, due to receive a stem cell transplant.

The V and J genes are TRBV21-1 and TRBJ2-1; the D segment call TRBD2 is taken from the table without a DNA check. TRBV21-1 is a pseudogene segment. This CDR3 has 20 residues. CDR3 DNA sequence: TGTGCCAGCAGCAATTTGGGTAAACTACGGGGGATGTTCCCCCACAATGAGCAGTTCTTC. This gives the protein CASSNLGKLRGMFPHNEQFF.

The V call is TRBV5-1, the J call TRBJ2-1; 8 positions match TRBD2. The V gene end was trimmed by 0 bases and the J gene end by 5 bases; junction bases not matched to a gene: 7. Germline CDR1 and CDR2: SGHRS and YFSETQ. The CDR3 consists of 16 residues. The CDR3 region is CASSLGMAGGNNEQFF. Written as DNA, the CDR3 is TGCGCCAGCAGCTTGGGGATGGCGGGAGGTAACAATGAGCAGTTCTTC.

The chain is built from TRBV11-2 and TRBJ2-2, with 12 bases that match TRBD2. Germline V lookup: CDR1 SGHAT, CDR2 FQNNGV. V lost 2 bases, J lost 0 bases, and 4 bases stayed unmatched. CDR3 length: 18 amino acids. Here the CDR3 DNA reads TGTGCCAGCAGCTTACTAGCGGGGGGGCTCTCGAACACCGGGGAGCTGTTTTTT. This sequence encodes CASSLLAGGLSNTGELFF.

This clonotype has more than one count but fewer than ten. The chain employs TRBV28 and TRBJ2-1; 13 nucleotides match TRBD2. The junction had 7 bases not matched to a gene; V was cut back by 6 bases and J by 8 bases. The CDR3 has 15 amino acids. Germline V gene lookup returns CDR1 MDHEN and CDR2 SYDVKM. CDR3 sequence (DNA): TGTGCCAGCAGCAAATGGACTAGCGGGAGTGATGAGCAGTTCTTC. This sequence encodes CASSKWTSGSDEQFF.

The chain joins TRBV4-1 to TRBJ2-4; 15 nucleotides match TRBD2. V gave up 4 bases and J gave up 4 bases; unmatched junction bases: 8. CDR3 length: 18 residues. Germline CDR1 MGHRA, CDR2 YSYEKL. In nucleotides, the CDR3 is TGCGCCAGCAGCCCCGGACTAGCGGGAGGGGGTAGTAAAAACATTCAGTACTTC. This sequence encodes CASSPGLAGGGSKNIQYF.

This clonotype has just a few counts. The chain employs TRBV12-3 or TRBV12-4 and TRBJ1-5, with 7 bases matching TRBD1. The CDR3 runs to 14 residues. Germline trimming cut 3 bases from V and 6 bases from J; bases unmatched to any gene: 5. The CDR3 DNA reads as TGTGCCAGCAGTTTCGACAGGGTTTTTCAGCCCCAGCATTTT. It translates to CASSFDRVFQPQHF.

J is TRBJ2-7 and V is TRBV25-1; 8 bases align to TRBD1. The CDR3 sequence is 16 residues long. CDR1 MGHDK and CDR2 SYGVNS come from the germline V gene. The J segment lost 5 bases and the V segment lost 4 bases, leaving 13 bases of the junction unmatched. Here the CDR3 reads CASSGERTGNPNEQYF. In nucleotides, the CDR3 is TGTGCCAGCAGTGGGGAAAGGACAGGGAATCCCAACGAGCAGTACTTC.

There are many counts of this clonotype. The chain joins TRBV12-3 or TRBV12-4 to TRBJ2-7, with D possibly TRBD1 on 6 matching bases. This CDR3 region has 13 residues. V was clipped by 6 bases and J by 1 base, with 10 bases between them. In DNA, the CDR3 is TGTGCCAGCAGCTTGGGACAATCCTACGAGCAGTACTTC. This gives the protein CASSLGQSYEQYF.

This clonotype was seen a few times. This rearrangement joins TRBV10-3 to TRBJ2-7, with D perhaps matching TRBD2 (5 bases). The CDR3 sequence is 12 residues long. V lost 3 bases, J lost 4 bases, and 7 bases lay in between. Germline assignment: CDR1 ENHRY and CDR2 SYGVKD. The CDR3 DNA reads as TGTGCCATCAGTGAAGGAGGATACGAGCAGTACTTC. Its protein product is CAISEGGYEQYF.

This sequence joins TRBV9 and TRBJ2-1; TRBD2 agrees at 13 bases. The junction had 6 bases not matched to a gene; V was cut back by 3 bases and J by 0 bases. From germline, CDR1 is SGDLS and CDR2 YYNGEE. The CDR3 consists of 18 residues. CDR3 bases: TGTGCCAGCAGCGCCGGGACTAGCGGGGCTAGCTCCTACAATGAGCAGTTCTTC. This translates into CASSAGTSGASSYNEQFF.

This clonotype was observed many times. The gene calls are TRBV5-5 and TRBJ2-5, with 10 bases identical to TRBD2. Germline CDR1 SGHKS, CDR2 YYEKEE (reference sequence). The length of the CDR3 is 18 residues. V was clipped by 0 bases and J by 0 bases; unmatched bases: 8. The CDR3 DNA reads as TGTGCCAGCAGCTTGGATAGGTTGGGACTAGCGAACCAAGAGACCCAGTACTTC. It encodes CASSLDRLGLANQETQYF.

The V and J genes are TRBV7-8 and TRBJ1-1, with D unclear. Trimming removed 5 bases from V and 1 base from J, with 11 bases in between. There are 14 residues in the CDR3. CDR1 and CDR2 from the germline V gene are SGHVS and FQNEAQ. CDR3 DNA sequence: TGTGCCAGCAGCCCAGGATGGCAGAACACTGAAGCTTTCTTT. Its protein product is CASSPGWQNTEAFF.

The V gene is TRBV29-1, the J gene TRBJ2-7; TRBD2 matches at 7 bases. With V trimmed by 5 bases and J by 3 bases, 1 base remained unmatched. Germline V gives CDR1 SQVTM, CDR2 ANQGSEA. This CDR3 has 11 residues. CDR3 region: CSVKRDYEQYF. The CDR3 DNA reads TGCAGCGTTAAGCGGGACTACGAGCAGTACTTC.

This clonotype has at least ten counts. The chain couples TRBV7-3 to TRBJ2-2, with 11 bases identical to TRBD2. The ends lost 3 bases at V and 4 bases at J; junction bases unmatched: 1. The length of the CDR3 is 15 residues. From germline, CDR1 is SGHTA and CDR2 FQGTGA. CDR3 coding DNA: TGTGCCAGCAGCTTTGGACTAGCGGGCACCGGGGAGCTGTTTTTT. Translation gives CASSFGLAGTGELFF.

This clonotype was detected many times. This chain connects TRBV20-1 to TRBJ1-2, with D tentatively TRBD1 (6 bases). The germline V gene has CDR1 DFQATT and CDR2 SNEGSKA (reference sequence). The CDR3 is 13 residues long. Trimming cost V 3 bases and J 4 bases, with 12 bases left between them. The CDR3 DNA sequence: TGCAGTGCTAGGGGGGGCGGTGGCTATGGCTACACCTTC. Residues: CSARGGGGYGYTF.

J is TRBJ2-1 and V is TRBV27; D gene unclear. V was pared by 5 bases and J by 7 bases, with 15 bases between. This CDR3 has 14 amino acids. Germline assignment: CDR1 MNHEY and CDR2 SMNVEV (reference sequence). The CDR3 nucleotides are TGTGCCAGCAGTCCTTATTCTCTAGTTAATGAGCAGTTCTTC. Protein product: CASSPYSLVNEQFF.

This clonotype was seen ten or more times. The gene calls are TRBV29-1 and TRBJ2-2; 8 bases are shared with TRBD2. The CDR3 covers 13 residues. Germline V gene lookup returns CDR1 SQVTM and CDR2 ANQGSEA. With V trimmed by 8 bases and J by 7 bases, 9 bases remained unmatched. The CDR3 nucleotides read TGCAGCACTTATAGCGGGAAGAACGGGGAGCTGTTTTTT. It translates to CSTYSGKNGELFF.

This clonotype showed up many times. This chain uses TRBV28 with TRBJ2-2; weak D call: TRBD2 (7 bases). The CDR3 sequence is 17 residues long. With 4 bases removed from V and 7 bases from J, the gap between germline ends came to 22 bases. Germline CDR1 reads MDHEN; CDR2 reads SYDVKM. In DNA, the CDR3 is TGTGCCAGCAGTTCGCCTCTCCTGCGGGGGCAGGGCGGGGAGCTGTTTTTT. Its translation is CASSSPLLRGQGGELFF.

In this sample, this clonotype turned up a few times. The V and J genes are TRBV19 and TRBJ2-1, with D unclear. The CDR3 runs 15 residues. Germline V gene sequence: CDR1 LNHDA, CDR2 SQIVND (reference sequence). Trimming removed 6 bases from V and 4 bases from J, with 16 bases in between. CDR3 sequence reads: CASRLGSLRYNEQFF. The CDR3 nucleotides read TGTGCCAGTAGATTGGGGTCACTACGATACAATGAGCAGTTCTTC. The complete variable domain, with remaining parts taken from reference TRBV19 and TRBJ2-1, reads DGGITQSPKYLFRKEGQNVTLSCEQNLNHDAMYWYRQDPGQGLRLIYYSQIVNDFQKGDIAEGYSVSREKKESFPLTVTSAQKNPTAFYLCASRLGSLRYNEQFFGPGTRLTVL.

The table lists this clonotype with many counts. The chain links TRBV12-3 or TRBV12-4 to TRBJ1-5, with TRBD1 as a possible D gene (5 bases). Trimming left V 3 bases short and J 6 bases short, with 9 bases between. This CDR3 has 13 residues. The CDR3 here is CASSLGEVQPQHF. Written as DNA, the CDR3 is TGTGCCAGCAGTTTGGGGGAGGTTCAGCCCCAGCATTTT.

The genes are TRBV5-6 and TRBJ2-1; 13 bases match TRBD2. J lost 8 bases, V lost 0 bases, and 11 bases had no gene match. Germline CDR1 reads SGHDT; CDR2 reads YYEEEE. The CDR3 runs 18 residues. CDR3 in amino acids: CASSLALAGGPLGDEQFF. In DNA form, the CDR3 reads TGTGCCAGCAGCTTGGCACTAGCGGGAGGGCCGTTGGGCGATGAGCAGTTCTTC.

This clonotype has a count of ten or more. The J gene is TRBJ2-3, the V gene TRBV6-5; 13 bases are a match to TRBD2. The CDR3 is 15 residues long. J was trimmed by 6 bases and V by 8 bases; bases with no gene match: 8. The germline gives CDR1 MNHEY, CDR2 SVGAGI. The CDR3 reads CASAAPTSGRDTQYF. In nucleotides, the CDR3 is TGTGCCAGCGCGGCACCGACTAGCGGGAGGGATACGCAGTATTTT.

The sample holds a few counts of this clonotype. The chain joins TRBV14 to TRBJ2-7, with 12 bases matching TRBD2. Germline CDR1 and CDR2: SGHDN and FVKESK. This CDR3 has 16 amino acids. J was trimmed by 5 bases and V by 2 bases; bases with no gene match: 7. The chain's CDR3 is CASSQKGGLAGHEQYF. Here the CDR3 DNA reads TGTGCCAGCAGCCAAAAAGGTGGACTAGCGGGGCACGAGCAGTACTTC.

This clonotype was seen a single time. This chain connects TRBV19 to TRBJ2-7, with 8 bases lining up with TRBD1. The germline CDR1 and CDR2 sequences are LNHDA and SQIVND (reference sequence). V lost 4 bases, J lost 7 bases, and 12 bases stayed unmatched. The CDR3 is 15 amino acids. The CDR3 spells CASSTHGQGGGEQYF. In DNA, the CDR3 is TGTGCCAGTAGTACCCACGGACAGGGCGGCGGAGAGCAGTACTTC.

The chain is built from TRBV15 and TRBJ2-2; either TRBD1 or TRBD2 may supply D (5 bases each). The CDR3 extends over 17 amino acids. V was shortened by 0 bases and J by 0 bases, with 11 bases between the two germline ends. Germline CDR1 and CDR2: LNHNV and YYDKDF (reference sequence). The CDR3 sequence: CATSRDYRGANTGELFF. The CDR3, as DNA: TGTGCCACCAGCAGAGATTATAGAGGGGCGAACACCGGGGAGCTGTTTTTT.

At least ten counts were recorded for this clonotype. The chain links TRBV10-3 to TRBJ2-7; either TRBD1 or TRBD2 may supply D (5 bases each). Trimming took off 2 bases at V and 6 bases at J, with 5 bases between the two ends. CDR3 length: 11 amino acids. Germline loops: CDR1 ENHRY, CDR2 SYGVKD. The CDR3 region is CAISEGTEQYF. The CDR3 bases are TGTGCCATCAGTGAGGGGACCGAGCAGTACTTC.

This clonotype was seen ten or more times. The chain couples TRBV20-1 to TRBJ1-1; D may be TRBD1 (6 bases). Deletions cut 2 bases from V and 8 bases from J, with 18 bases between. The CDR3 has 14 amino acids. Germline values: CDR1 DFQATT, CDR2 SNEGSKA (reference sequence). The CDR3 reads CSARKGDGGIEAFF. DNA of the CDR3: TGCAGTGCTAGAAAGGGGGACGGGGGTATAGAAGCTTTCTTT.

This clonotype has a handful of counts. V is TRBV12-3 or TRBV12-4 and J is TRBJ2-7, with D hard to call. The CDR3 is made up of 14 amino acids. Trimming removed 3 bases from V and 1 base from J, with 10 bases in between. This CDR3 reads CASSLDSRSYEQYF. The CDR3 nucleotides read TGTGCCAGCAGTTTGGATTCGAGATCCTACGAGCAGTACTTC.

The V call is TRBV6-5, the J call TRBJ2-7; perhaps D is TRBD1 or TRBD2 (5 bases each). The CDR3 has 12 amino acids. Germline CDR1 is MNHEY and CDR2 is SVGAGI. V was pared by 11 bases and J by 2 bases, with 13 bases between. CDR3 bases: TGTGCCGTAGCCGGGACGACCTACGAGCAGTACTTC. This sequence encodes CAVAGTTYEQYF.

This clonotype turned up a few times. The chain combines TRBV14 with TRBJ1-2; D possibly corresponds to TRBD1 (5 bases). Germline lookup yields CDR1 SGHDN and CDR2 FVKESK. V shed 5 bases and J shed 5 bases, with 12 bases lying between them. This CDR3 region has 13 residues. DNA of the CDR3: TGTGCCAGCAGCACCGCGACAGCATATGGCTACACCTTC. This encodes CASSTATAYGYTF.

V usage is TRBV12-3 or TRBV12-4 and J usage is TRBJ2-1, with 11 bases that match TRBD2. This CDR3 comprises 18 residues. V was pared by 5 bases and J by 1 base, with 10 bases of the junction left unmatched. For the CDR3, the DNA is TGTGCCAGCAGTGGCACATTTAGCGGGAGGGCTTCCTACAATGAGCAGTTCTTC. Translation: CASSGTFSGRASYNEQFF.

The genes are TRBV18 and TRBJ1-1, with D perhaps TRBD1 (6 bases). V was pared by 6 bases and J by 5 bases, with 16 bases between. CDR1 KGHSH and CDR2 LQKENI come from the germline V gene. This CDR3 is built from 14 residues. For the CDR3, the DNA is TGTGCCAGCTCCCCGGGGGCGCGGGGGACTGAAGCTTTCTTT. Its translation is CASSPGARGTEAFF.